The 3 T cell receptor beta chains below were found in one sample sequenced in a study of blood T cells in healthy people across ages (dated by TCRdb to between 2015 and 2017). The receptor library was made with 5' RACE. Sequenced on an Illumina HiSeq 2500. A second roughly 6 to 12 cycle PCR used a sample-barcoded 5' primer and a J-beta primer mix. TCRdb handled the public reads itself, with Q25 trimming in fastp and clone calling in MiXCR, and kept productive beta chains. Every entry covers one CDR3 protein and lists the most common genes and DNA from its rows. Here the sample has around 1.5 million distinct CDR3 sequences; about 31% occur a single time. Jointly, the top ten make up around 11% of the sample. The sequencing input was blood. The receptors come from a woman under 40 in good health.

Regarding this clonotype: Relative to the germline gene, one junction end is altered; a read error may explain this. The rearrangement joins TRBV7-3 to TRBJ2-1; TRBD2 agrees at 7 bases. The CDR3 loop spans 17 amino acids. From germline, CDR1 is SGHTA and CDR2 FQGTGA. The CDR3 loop reads CASSLGLADVLRNEQFF. The CDR3 DNA reads TGTGCAAGCAGCCTGGGGCTAGCGGATGTACTAAGGAATGAGCAGTTCTTC.

The chain combines TRBV3-1 with TRBJ2-3, with 10 bases fitting TRBD2. The CDR3 sequence is 18 residues long. The V gene end was trimmed by 1 base and the J gene end by 0 bases; junction bases not matched to a gene: 7. Germline V gene sequence: CDR1 LGHDT, CDR2 YNNKEL (reference sequence). CDR3 bases: TGTGCCAGCAGCCAAGGGCTAGCGGGGGCCCCTAGCACAGATACGCAGTATTTT. Translating gives CASSQGLAGAPSTDTQYF.

This clonotype was detected only a few times. The genes are TRBV7-3 and TRBJ1-2; a weak D match, TRBD1 (5 bases). Trimming took off 0 bases at V and 4 bases at J, with 12 bases between the two ends. The CDR3 covers 15 residues. CDR1 and CDR2 (germline): SGHTA, FQGTGA. This chain's CDR3 is CASSLTEGDLYGYTF. The CDR3 DNA is TGTGCCAGCAGCTTAACGGAAGGGGATCTCTATGGCTACACCTTC.